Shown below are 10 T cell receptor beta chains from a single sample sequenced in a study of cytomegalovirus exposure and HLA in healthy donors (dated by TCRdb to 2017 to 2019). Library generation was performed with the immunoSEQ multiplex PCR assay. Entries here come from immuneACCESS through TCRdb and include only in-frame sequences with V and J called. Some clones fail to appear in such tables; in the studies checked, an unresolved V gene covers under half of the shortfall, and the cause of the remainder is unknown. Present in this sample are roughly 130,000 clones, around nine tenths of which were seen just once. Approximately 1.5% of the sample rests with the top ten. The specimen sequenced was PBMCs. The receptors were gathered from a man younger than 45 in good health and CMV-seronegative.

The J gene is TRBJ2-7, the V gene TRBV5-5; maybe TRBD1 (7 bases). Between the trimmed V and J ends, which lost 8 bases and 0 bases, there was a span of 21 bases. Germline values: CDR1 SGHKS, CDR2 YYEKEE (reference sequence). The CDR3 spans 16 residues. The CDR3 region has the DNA TGTGCCAGACAGGGGCGGTTTTTCGGGAGCTCCTACGAGCAGTACTTC. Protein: CARQGRFFGSSYEQYF.

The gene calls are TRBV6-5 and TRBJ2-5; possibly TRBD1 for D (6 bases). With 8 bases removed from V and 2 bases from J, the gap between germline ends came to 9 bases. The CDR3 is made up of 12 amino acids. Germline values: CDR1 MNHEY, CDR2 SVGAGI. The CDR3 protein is CASRDRQETQYF. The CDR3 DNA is TGTGCCAGCCGCGACAGGCAAGAGACCCAGTACTTC.

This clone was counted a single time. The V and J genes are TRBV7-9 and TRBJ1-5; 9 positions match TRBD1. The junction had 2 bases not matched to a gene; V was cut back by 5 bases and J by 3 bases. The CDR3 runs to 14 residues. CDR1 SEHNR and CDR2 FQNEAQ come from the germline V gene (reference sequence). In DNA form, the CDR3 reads TGTGCCAGCAGCATACAGGGGGCCAATCAGCCCCAGCATTTT. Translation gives CASSIQGANQPQHF.

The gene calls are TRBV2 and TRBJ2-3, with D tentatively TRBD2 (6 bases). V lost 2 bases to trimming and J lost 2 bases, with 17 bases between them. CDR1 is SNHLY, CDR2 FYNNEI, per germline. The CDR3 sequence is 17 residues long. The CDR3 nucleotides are TGTGCCAGCAGTGAACTTCTGCGGGAACGGGACACAGATACGCAGTATTTT. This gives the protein CASSELLRERDTDTQYF.

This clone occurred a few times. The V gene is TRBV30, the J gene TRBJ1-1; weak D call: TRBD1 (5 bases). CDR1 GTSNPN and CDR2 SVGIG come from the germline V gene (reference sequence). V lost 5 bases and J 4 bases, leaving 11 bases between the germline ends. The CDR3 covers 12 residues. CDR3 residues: CAWADKGTEAFF. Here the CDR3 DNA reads TGTGCCTGGGCGGACAAGGGCACTGAAGCTTTCTTT.

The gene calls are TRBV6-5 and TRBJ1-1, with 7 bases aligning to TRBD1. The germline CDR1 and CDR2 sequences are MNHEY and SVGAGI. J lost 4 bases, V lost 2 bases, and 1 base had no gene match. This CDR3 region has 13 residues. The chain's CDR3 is CASSYGDSTEAFF. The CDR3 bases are TGTGCCAGCAGTTACGGGGACAGCACTGAAGCTTTCTTT.

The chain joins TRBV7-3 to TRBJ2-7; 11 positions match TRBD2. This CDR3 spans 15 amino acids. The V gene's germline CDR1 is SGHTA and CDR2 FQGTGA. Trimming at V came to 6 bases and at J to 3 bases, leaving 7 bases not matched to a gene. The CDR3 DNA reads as TGTGCCAGCAGAAAGGGACTAGCGGCAGACTACGAGCAGTACTTC. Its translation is CASRKGLAADYEQYF.

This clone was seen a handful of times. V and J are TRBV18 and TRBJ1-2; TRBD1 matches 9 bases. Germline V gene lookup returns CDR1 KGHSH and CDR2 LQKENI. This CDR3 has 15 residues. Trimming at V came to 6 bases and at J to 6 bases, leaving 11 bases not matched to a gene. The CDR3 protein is CASSPLGQGKNGYTF. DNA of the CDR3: TGTGCCAGCTCCCCCCTGGGACAGGGAAAGAATGGCTACACCTTC.

This CDR3 reads CASSLVTFAEDGELFF. The CDR3 region has the DNA TGTGCCAGCAGCTTAGTGACTTTCGCTGAGGACGGGGAGCTGTTTTTT. This chain connects TRBV7-2 to TRBJ2-2, with no clear D. CDR3 size: 16 residues. Germline CDR1 reads SGHTA; CDR2 reads FQGNSA. Trimming took 1 base from V and 7 from J, leaving 16 bases between them.

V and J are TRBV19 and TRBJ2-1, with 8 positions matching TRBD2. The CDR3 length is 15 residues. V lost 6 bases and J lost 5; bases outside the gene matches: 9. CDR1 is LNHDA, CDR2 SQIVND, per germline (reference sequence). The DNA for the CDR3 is TGTGCCAGTAGGAAAGTACTAGCGGTTAACAATGAGCAGTTCTTC. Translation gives CASRKVLAVNNEQFF.